This T cell receptor beta chain was obtained from a study of CD8+CD57+ T cells in acquired aplastic anemia. On the study more broadly: Sorting CD4+ and CD8+ cells gave DNA averaging 3.2 ug. Study results and limitations: There were twenty-nine CD8+ CDR3 sequences that occurred in both patients and controls.

To note about this clonotype: Its antigen is unknown.

The CDR3 is 15 residues long. Trimming removed 3 bases from V and 2 bases from J; junction bases left unmatched: 2. Researchers used genomic DNA as the template to profile TCR beta VDJ and CDR3. TCRdb recomputed calls from the reads with MiXCR, one row per CDR3 protein. There are 150,000 to 200,000 distinct CDR3 sequences in the sample; roughly 48% occur only once, and under 1.2% lies in the top ten. Before being chosen for sequencing, patients had shown CD8+CD57+ cell expansion by flow cytometry. Blood was sampled before the patients had received any therapy. This TCR derives from a human donor with aplastic anemia. What was sequenced was sorted CD4+, CD8+, or CD8+CD57+ T cells (not recorded which) from PBMCs. This chain links TRBV12-3 or TRBV12-4 with TRBJ1-3; 9 nucleotides align to TRBD1. The CDR3 DNA follows: TGTGCCAGCAGTTTGGGACAGGGAGCTGGAAACACCATATATTTT. The encoded protein is CASSLGQGAGNTIYF.